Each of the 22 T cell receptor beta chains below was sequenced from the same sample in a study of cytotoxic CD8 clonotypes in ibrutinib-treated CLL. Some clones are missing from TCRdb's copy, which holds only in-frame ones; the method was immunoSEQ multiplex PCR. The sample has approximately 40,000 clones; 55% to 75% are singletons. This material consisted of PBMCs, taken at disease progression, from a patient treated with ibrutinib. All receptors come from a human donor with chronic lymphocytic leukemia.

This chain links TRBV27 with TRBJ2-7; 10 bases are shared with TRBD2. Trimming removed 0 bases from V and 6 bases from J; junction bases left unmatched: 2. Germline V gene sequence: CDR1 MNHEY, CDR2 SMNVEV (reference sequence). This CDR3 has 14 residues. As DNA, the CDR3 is TGTGCCAGCAGTTTATCCGGGACTAGCGCCGAGCAGTACTTC. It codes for CASSLSGTSAEQYF.

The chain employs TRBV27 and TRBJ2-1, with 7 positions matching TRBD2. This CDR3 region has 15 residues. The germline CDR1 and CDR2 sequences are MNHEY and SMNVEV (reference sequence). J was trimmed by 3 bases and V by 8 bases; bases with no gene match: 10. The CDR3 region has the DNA TGTGCCAGCGGGGAGGGGACTTCTTACTACAATGAGCAGTTCTTC. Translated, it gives CASGEGTSYYNEQFF.

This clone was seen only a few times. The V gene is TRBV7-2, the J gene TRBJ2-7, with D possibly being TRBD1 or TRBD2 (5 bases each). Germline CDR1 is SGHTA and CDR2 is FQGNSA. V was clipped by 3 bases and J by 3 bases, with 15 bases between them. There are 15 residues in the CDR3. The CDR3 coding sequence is TGTGCCAGCAGCTTCATGGGTGTTGGGGGCTACGAGCAGTACTTC. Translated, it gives CASSFMGVGGYEQYF.

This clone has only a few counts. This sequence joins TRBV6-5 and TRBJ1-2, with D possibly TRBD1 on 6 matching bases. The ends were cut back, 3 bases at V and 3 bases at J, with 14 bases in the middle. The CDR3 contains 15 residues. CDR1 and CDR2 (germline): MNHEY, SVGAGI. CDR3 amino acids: CASSYSNRAHYGYTF. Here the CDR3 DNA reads TGTGCCAGCAGTTATTCGAACAGGGCCCACTATGGCTACACCTTC.

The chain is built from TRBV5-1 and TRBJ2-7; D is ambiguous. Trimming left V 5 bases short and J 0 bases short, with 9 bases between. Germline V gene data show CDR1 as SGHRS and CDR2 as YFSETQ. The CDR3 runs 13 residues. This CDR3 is CASRFPVSYEQYF. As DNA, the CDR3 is TGCGCCAGCAGATTTCCAGTCTCCTACGAGCAGTACTTC.

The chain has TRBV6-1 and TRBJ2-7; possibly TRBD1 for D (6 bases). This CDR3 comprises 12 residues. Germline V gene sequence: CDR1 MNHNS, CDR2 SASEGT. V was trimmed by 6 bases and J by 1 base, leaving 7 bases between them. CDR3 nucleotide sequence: TGTGCCAGCAGAGGGGGTTCCTACGAGCAGTACTTC. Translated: CASRGGSYEQYF.

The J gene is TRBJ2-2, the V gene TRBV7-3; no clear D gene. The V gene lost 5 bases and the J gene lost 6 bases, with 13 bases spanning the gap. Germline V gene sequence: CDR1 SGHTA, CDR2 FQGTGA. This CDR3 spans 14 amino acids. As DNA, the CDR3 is TGTGCCAGCAGCCCCGACGGACCCCCCGGGGAGCTGTTTTTT. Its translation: CASSPDGPPGELFF.

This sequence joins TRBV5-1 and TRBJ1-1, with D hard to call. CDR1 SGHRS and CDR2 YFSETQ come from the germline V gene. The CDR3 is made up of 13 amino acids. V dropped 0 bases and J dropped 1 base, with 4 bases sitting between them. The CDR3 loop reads CASSLGENTEAFF. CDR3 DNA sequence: TGCGCCAGCAGCTTGGGGGAGAACACTGAAGCTTTCTTT.

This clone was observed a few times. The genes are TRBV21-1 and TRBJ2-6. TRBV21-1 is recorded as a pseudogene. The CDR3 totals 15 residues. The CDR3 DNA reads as TGTGCCAGCAGCAAAGCGGGCTCTGGGGCCAACGTCCTGACTTTC. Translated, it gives CASSKAGSGANVLTF.

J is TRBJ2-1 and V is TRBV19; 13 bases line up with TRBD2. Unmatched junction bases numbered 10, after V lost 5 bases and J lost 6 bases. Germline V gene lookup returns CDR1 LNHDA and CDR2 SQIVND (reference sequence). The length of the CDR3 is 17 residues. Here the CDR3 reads CASSPNGLAGDLNEQFF. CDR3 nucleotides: TGTGCCAGTAGTCCGAACGGACTAGCGGGGGATCTCAATGAGCAGTTCTTC.

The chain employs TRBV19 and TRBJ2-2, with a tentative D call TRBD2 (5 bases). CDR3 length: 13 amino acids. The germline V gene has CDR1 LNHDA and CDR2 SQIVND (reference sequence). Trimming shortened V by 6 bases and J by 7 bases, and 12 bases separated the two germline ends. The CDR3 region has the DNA TGTGCCAGTAGCCCCCTAGCTGACGGGGAGCTGTTTTTT. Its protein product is CASSPLADGELFF.

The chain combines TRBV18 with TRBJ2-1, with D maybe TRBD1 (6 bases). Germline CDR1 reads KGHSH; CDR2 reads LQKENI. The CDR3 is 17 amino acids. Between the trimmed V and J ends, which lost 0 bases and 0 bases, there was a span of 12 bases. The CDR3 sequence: CASSPPVGGSSYNEQFF. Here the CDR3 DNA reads TGTGCCAGCTCACCACCGGTTGGGGGCAGCTCCTACAATGAGCAGTTCTTC.

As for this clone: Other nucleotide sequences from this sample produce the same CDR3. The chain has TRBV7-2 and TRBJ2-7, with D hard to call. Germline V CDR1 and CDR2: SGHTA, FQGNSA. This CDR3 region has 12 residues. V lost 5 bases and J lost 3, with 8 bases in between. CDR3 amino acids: CASSPMGYEQYF. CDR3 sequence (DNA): TGTGCCAGCAGCCCCATGGGCTACGAGCAGTACTTC.

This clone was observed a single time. The CDR3 DNA reads TGTGCCATCAGTGAGCCTTGGGACCCCTACGAGCAGTACTTC. Protein sequence: CAISEPWDPYEQYF. This chain joins TRBV10-3 and TRBJ2-7; D is perhaps TRBD1 or TRBD2 (5 bases each). The V gene's germline CDR1 is ENHRY and CDR2 SYGVKD. V gave up 2 bases and J gave up 2 bases, with 10 bases separating them. This CDR3 has 14 residues.

The CDR3 sequence: CASSLRTGNTGELFF. The DNA of the CDR3 is TGCGCCAGCAGCCTTCGGACAGGGAACACCGGGGAGCTGTTTTTT. V gene TRBV5-1 combines with J gene TRBJ2-2; TRBD1 matches 7 bases. The V gene end was trimmed by 4 bases and the J gene end by 1 base; junction bases not matched to a gene: 4. The CDR3 has 15 amino acids. The germline V gene encodes CDR1 SGHRS and CDR2 YFSETQ.

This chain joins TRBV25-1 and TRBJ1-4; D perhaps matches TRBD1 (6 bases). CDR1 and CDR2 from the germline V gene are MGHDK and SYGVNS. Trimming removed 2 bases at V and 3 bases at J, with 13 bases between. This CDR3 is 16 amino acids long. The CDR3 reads CASSENIGQSNEKLFF. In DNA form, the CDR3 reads TGTGCCAGCAGTGAAAATATCGGACAGTCTAATGAAAAACTGTTTTTT. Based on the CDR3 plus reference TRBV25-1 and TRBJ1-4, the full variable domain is EADIYQTPRYLVIGTGKKITLECSQTMGHDKMYWYQQDPGMELHLIHYSYGVNSTEKGDLSSESTVSRIRTEHFPLTLESARPSHTSQYLCASSENIGQSNEKLFFGSGTQLSVL.

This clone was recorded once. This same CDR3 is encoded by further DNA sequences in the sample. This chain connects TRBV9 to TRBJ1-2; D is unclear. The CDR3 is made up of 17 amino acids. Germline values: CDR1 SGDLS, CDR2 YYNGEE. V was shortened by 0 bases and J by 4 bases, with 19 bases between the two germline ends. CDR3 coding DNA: TGTGCCAGCAGCGTAGCTACGGAGGTGACGGGGAGCTATGGCTACACCTTC. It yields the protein CASSVATEVTGSYGYTF.

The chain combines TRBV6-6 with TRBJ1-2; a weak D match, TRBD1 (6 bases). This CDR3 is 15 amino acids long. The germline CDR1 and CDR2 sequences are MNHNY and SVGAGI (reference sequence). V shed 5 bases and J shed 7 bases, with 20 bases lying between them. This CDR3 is CASSQPRGARGGYTF. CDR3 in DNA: TGTGCCAGCAGTCAACCCCGGGGGGCCCGGGGTGGCTACACCTTC.

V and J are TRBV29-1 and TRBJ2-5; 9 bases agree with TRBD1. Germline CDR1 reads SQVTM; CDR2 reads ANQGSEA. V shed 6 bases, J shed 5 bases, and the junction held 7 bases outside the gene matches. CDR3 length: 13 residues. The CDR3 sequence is CSVAQGAGETQYF. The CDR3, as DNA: TGCAGCGTAGCACAGGGGGCGGGGGAGACCCAGTACTTC. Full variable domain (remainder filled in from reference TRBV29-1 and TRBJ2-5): SAVISQKPSRDICQRGTSLTIQCQVDSQVTMMFWYRQQPGQSLTLIATANQGSEATYESGFVIDKFPISRPNLTFSTLTVSNMSPEDSSIYLCSVAQGAGETQYFGPGTRLLVL.

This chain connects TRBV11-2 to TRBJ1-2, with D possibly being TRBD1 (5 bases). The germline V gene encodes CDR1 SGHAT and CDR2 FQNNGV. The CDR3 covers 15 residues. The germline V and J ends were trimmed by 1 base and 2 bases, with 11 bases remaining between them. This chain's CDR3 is CASSLVRDWNYGYTF. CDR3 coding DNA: TGTGCCAGCAGCTTAGTCAGGGACTGGAACTATGGCTACACCTTC.

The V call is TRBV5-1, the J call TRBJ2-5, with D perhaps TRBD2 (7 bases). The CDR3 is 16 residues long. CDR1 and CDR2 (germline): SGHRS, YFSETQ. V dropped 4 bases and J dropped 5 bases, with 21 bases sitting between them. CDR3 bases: TGCGCCAGCAGCGGGGGCGGGGCGGGAGCTGGGGAGACCCAGTACTTC. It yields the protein CASSGGGAGAGETQYF.

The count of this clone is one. The CDR3 region is CASSPRQGDGYTF. CDR3 coding DNA: TGTGCCAGCAGTCCCCGACAGGGAGATGGCTACACCTTC. V usage is TRBV27 and J usage is TRBJ1-2; 7 bases line up with TRBD1. V shed 5 bases and J 6 bases; nucleotides not matched to a gene: 6. The CDR3 runs 13 residues. The germline V gene has CDR1 MNHEY and CDR2 SMNVEV (reference sequence).